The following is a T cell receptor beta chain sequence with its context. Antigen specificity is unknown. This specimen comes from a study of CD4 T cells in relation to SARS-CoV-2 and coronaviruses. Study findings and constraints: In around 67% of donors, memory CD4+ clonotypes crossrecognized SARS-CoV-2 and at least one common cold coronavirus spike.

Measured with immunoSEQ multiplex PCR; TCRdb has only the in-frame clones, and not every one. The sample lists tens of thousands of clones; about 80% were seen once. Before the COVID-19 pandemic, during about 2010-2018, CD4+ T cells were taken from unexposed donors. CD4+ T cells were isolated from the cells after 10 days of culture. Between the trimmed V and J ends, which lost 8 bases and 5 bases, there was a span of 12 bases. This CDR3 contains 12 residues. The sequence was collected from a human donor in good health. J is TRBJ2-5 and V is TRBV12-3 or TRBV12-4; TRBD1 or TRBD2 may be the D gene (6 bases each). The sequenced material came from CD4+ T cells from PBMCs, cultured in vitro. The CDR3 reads CASGGAGETQYF. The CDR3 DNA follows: TGTGCCAGCGGGGGCGCGGGGGAGACCCAGTACTTC.